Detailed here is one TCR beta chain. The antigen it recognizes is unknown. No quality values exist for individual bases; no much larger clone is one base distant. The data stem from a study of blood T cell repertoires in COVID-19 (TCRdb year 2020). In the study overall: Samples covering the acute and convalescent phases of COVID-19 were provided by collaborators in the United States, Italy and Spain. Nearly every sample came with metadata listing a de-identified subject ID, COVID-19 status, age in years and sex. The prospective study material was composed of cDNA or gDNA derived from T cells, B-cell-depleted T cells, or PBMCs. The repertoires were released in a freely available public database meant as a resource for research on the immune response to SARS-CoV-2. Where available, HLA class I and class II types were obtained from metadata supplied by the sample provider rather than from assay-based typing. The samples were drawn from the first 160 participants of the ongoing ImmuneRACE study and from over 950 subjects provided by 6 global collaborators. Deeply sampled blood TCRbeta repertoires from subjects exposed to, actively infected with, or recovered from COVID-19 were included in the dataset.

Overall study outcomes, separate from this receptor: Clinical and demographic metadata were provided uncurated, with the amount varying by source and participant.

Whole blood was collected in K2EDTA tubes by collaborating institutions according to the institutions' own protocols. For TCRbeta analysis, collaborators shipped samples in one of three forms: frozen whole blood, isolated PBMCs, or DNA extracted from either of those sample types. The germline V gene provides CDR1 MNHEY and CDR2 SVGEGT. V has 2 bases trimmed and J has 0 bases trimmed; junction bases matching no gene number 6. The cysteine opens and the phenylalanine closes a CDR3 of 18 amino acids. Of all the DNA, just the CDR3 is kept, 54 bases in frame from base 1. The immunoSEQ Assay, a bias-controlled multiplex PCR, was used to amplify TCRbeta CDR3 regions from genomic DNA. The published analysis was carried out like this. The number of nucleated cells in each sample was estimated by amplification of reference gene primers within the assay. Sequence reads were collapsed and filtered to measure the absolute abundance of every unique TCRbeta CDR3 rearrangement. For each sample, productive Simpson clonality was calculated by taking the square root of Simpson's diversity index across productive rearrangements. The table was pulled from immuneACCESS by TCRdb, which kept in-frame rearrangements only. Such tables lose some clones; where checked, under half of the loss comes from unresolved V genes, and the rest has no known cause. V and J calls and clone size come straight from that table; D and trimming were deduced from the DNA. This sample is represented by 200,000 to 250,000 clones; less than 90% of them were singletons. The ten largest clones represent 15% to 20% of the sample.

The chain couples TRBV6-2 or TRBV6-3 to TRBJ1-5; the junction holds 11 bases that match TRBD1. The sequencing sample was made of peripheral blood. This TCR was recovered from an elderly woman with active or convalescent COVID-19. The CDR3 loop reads CASSYKGQGVYSNQPQHF. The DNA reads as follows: TGTGCCAGCAGTTACAAGGGACAGGGGGTCTATAGCAATCAGCCCCAGCATTTT.